Each of the 22 T cell receptor beta chains below was sequenced from the same sample in a study of T cell responses to AZD1222 COVID-19 vaccine. Measured with immunoSEQ multiplex PCR; TCRdb has only the in-frame clones, and not every one. The sample lists more than 65,000 clones, roughly 90% seen once, with approximately 7% in the top ten. This material consisted of peripheral blood, taken on day 0 of AZD1222 vaccination. The source of these receptors is an adult in good health.

The rearrangement joins TRBV5-5 to TRBJ2-3; TRBD2 agrees at 14 bases. The CDR3 contains 16 residues. Per germline, CDR1 SGHKS and CDR2 YYEKEE (reference sequence). Trimming removed 4 bases from V and 6 bases from J; junction bases left unmatched: 7. This CDR3 reads CASSRDGTSGSDTQYF. The DNA for the CDR3 is TGTGCCAGCAGCCGTGATGGGACTAGCGGGAGTGATACGCAGTATTTT.

V is TRBV6-5 and J is TRBJ1-5, with D perhaps matching TRBD1 (6 bases). Looked up from germline, CDR1 is MNHEY and CDR2 is SVGAGI. V shed 10 bases and J shed 6 bases, with 7 bases lying between them. The CDR3 is made up of 10 amino acids. CDR3 nucleotides: TGTGCCACAGGGGTTCAGCCCCAGCATTTT. This codes for CATGVQPQHF.

The chain has TRBV25-1 and TRBJ2-7; TRBD1 matches 7 bases. The CDR3 loop spans 16 amino acids. With V trimmed by 4 bases and J by 1 base, 10 bases remained unmatched. CDR1 and CDR2 (germline): MGHDK, SYGVNS. The CDR3 here is CASSAPGQSPSYEQYF. The CDR3 DNA sequence: TGTGCCAGCAGTGCTCCGGGACAGTCGCCTTCCTACGAGCAGTACTTC.

The chain employs TRBV6-5 and TRBJ2-2; 9 bases are shared with TRBD1. Germline values: CDR1 MNHEY, CDR2 SVGAGI. There are 15 residues in the CDR3. With 6 bases clipped from V and 2 bases from J, the junction kept 4 bases outside the gene matches. CDR3 protein: CASSSTGGNTGELFF. In DNA form, the CDR3 reads TGTGCCAGCAGCAGTACAGGGGGCAACACCGGGGAGCTGTTTTTT.

The V and J genes are TRBV2 and TRBJ1-2, with D possibly being TRBD1 (6 bases). This CDR3 contains 13 residues. Germline V gives CDR1 SNHLY, CDR2 FYNNEI. V shed 7 bases and J shed 6 bases, with 15 bases lying between them. The CDR3 loop is CASTTKGGHGYTF. In DNA, the CDR3 is TGTGCCAGCACGACCAAGGGGGGGCATGGCTACACCTTC.

The chain uses TRBV7-8 and TRBJ2-2; no clear D. The CDR3 length is 14 residues. The V and J ends lost 1 base and 1 base respectively, with 4 bases between them. Germline CDR1 and CDR2: SGHVS and FQNEAQ. The DNA for the CDR3 is TGTGCCAGCAGCTTAGTAGGGAACACCGGGGAGCTGTTTTTT. The encoded protein is CASSLVGNTGELFF.

The chain has TRBV9 and TRBJ1-5; D unresolved. The CDR3 is 13 residues long. V lost 2 bases and J lost 0, with 3 bases in between. Germline CDR1 is SGDLS and CDR2 is YYNGEE. The CDR3 sequence is CASSVSSNQPQHF. The CDR3 DNA sequence: TGTGCCAGCAGCGTGAGTAGCAATCAGCCCCAGCATTTT.

This CDR3 is CASSTRGGSNQPQHF. The CDR3 DNA reads TGTGCCAGTAGTACCCGGGGGGGTAGCAATCAGCCCCAGCATTTT. The chain recombines TRBV19 with TRBJ1-5; D is possibly TRBD1 (5 bases). The germline CDR1 and CDR2 sequences are LNHDA and SQIVND (reference sequence). CDR3 length: 15 residues. V shed 4 bases and J shed 0 bases, with 10 bases lying between them. The full variable domain, with the rest looked up from reference TRBV19 and TRBJ1-5, is DGGITQSPKYLFRKEGQNVTLSCEQNLNHDAMYWYRQDPGQGLRLIYYSQIVNDFQKGDIAEGYSVSREKKESFPLTVTSAQKNPTAFYLCASSTRGGSNQPQHFGDGTRLSIL.

The J gene is TRBJ2-7, the V gene TRBV6-2 or TRBV6-3; D possibly matches TRBD1 or TRBD2 (5 bases each). With 4 bases removed from V and 0 bases from J, the gap between germline ends came to 16 bases. CDR3 length: 16 residues. From germline, CDR1 is MNHEY and CDR2 SVGEGT. For the CDR3, the DNA is TGTGCCAGCAGTTTCGGGACCGAACAAAGCTCCTACGAGCAGTACTTC. Translation gives CASSFGTEQSSYEQYF.

The chain joins TRBV11-2 to TRBJ1-1, with D maybe TRBD1 (5 bases). V shed 6 bases and J shed 4 bases, with 12 bases lying between them. CDR1 is SGHAT and CDR2 is FQNNGV in the germline V gene. The CDR3 is made up of 13 amino acids. This chain's CDR3 is CASRQLGATEAFF. In DNA, the CDR3 is TGTGCCAGCAGGCAGTTAGGGGCCACTGAAGCTTTCTTT.

V and J are TRBV24-1 and TRBJ1-3; unclear D gene. Per germline, CDR1 KGHDR and CDR2 SFDVKD. V was trimmed by 3 bases and J by 3 bases, leaving 5 bases between them. CDR3 length: 13 amino acids. The CDR3 nucleotides read TGTGCCACCAGTGATGACATTGGAAACACCATATATTTT. Protein product: CATSDDIGNTIYF.

The V gene is TRBV2, the J gene TRBJ1-4, with 9 bases matching TRBD1. The CDR3 sequence is 14 residues long. V shed 4 bases and J 12 bases; nucleotides not matched to a gene: 9. Germline lookup yields CDR1 SNHLY and CDR2 FYNNEI. The DNA for the CDR3 is TGTGCCAGCAGTGGGGACAGGGTGGCTGTGGAACTGTTTTTT. Translation gives CASSGDRVAVELFF.

This chain uses TRBV4-2 with TRBJ1-1; D not resolved. V was trimmed by 0 bases and J by 1 base, leaving 9 bases between them. CDR1 and CDR2 (germline): LGHNA, YNFKEQ. The CDR3 runs 15 residues. In DNA form, the CDR3 reads TGTGCCAGCAGCCAAGATCTCGCAGCGAACACTGAAGCTTTCTTT. This translates into CASSQDLAANTEAFF.

The genes are TRBV5-1 and TRBJ2-2, with D uncertain. The germline V and J ends were trimmed by 4 bases and 1 base, with 11 bases remaining between them. This CDR3 region has 15 residues. The germline V gene encodes CDR1 SGHRS and CDR2 YFSETQ. The CDR3: CASSPRTGNTGELFF. CDR3 coding DNA: TGCGCCAGCAGCCCCAGGACGGGGAACACCGGGGAGCTGTTTTTT.

The chain has TRBV4-3 and TRBJ2-3; no clear D gene. CDR1 LGHNA and CDR2 YSLEER come from the germline V gene. Between the trimmed V and J ends, which lost 1 base and 5 bases, there was a span of 7 bases. The CDR3 is 13 residues long. CDR3 nucleotides: TGCGCCAGCAGCCAAGGTCCCGGAGATACGCAGTATTTT. This sequence encodes CASSQGPGDTQYF.

The chain couples TRBV19 to TRBJ2-2; TRBD2 matches at 8 bases. The CDR3 contains 16 residues. CDR1 LNHDA and CDR2 SQIVND come from the germline V gene (reference sequence). J was trimmed by 3 bases and V by 1 base; bases with no gene match: 4. The CDR3 region has the DNA TGTGCCAGTAGTATAGCGGGAGGGTTAGACACCGGGGAGCTGTTTTTT. Its translation is CASSIAGGLDTGELFF.

This clone was observed a single time. V usage is TRBV28 and J usage is TRBJ1-5; 7 nucleotides align to TRBD1. The CDR3 contains 15 residues. Germline trimming cut 7 bases from V and 4 bases from J; bases unmatched to any gene: 10. Germline V gives CDR1 MDHEN, CDR2 SYDVKM. CDR3 in amino acids: CASTVRTGGNQPQHF. CDR3 in DNA: TGTGCCAGCACGGTCCGGACAGGAGGGAATCAGCCCCAGCATTTT.

The chain joins TRBV28 to TRBJ2-1; maybe TRBD2 (5 bases). Trimming left V 3 bases short and J 4 bases short, with 13 bases between. This CDR3 is 15 amino acids long. In germline, CDR1 is MDHEN, CDR2 SYDVKM. The CDR3: CASSFPGGPYNEQFF. CDR3 in DNA: TGTGCCAGCAGTTTCCCTGGCGGGCCGTACAATGAGCAGTTCTTC.

The chain joins TRBV3-1 (or the pseudogene TRBV3-2) to TRBJ2-2; TRBD1 matches at 8 bases. Looked up from germline, CDR1 is LGHDT and CDR2 is YNNKEL (reference sequence). Trimming removed 5 bases from V and 4 bases from J; junction bases left unmatched: 9. The CDR3 consists of 16 residues. The CDR3 DNA reads TGTGCCAGCAGCAATCGACAGGGGTTTGCCACCGGGGAGCTGTTTTTT. Its translation: CASSNRQGFATGELFF.

The genes are TRBV30 and TRBJ1-5, with 9 bases aligning to TRBD1. The germline V gene encodes CDR1 GTSNPN and CDR2 SVGIG (reference sequence). This CDR3 is built from 16 residues. V was clipped by 2 bases and J by 7 bases; unmatched bases: 12. CDR3 coding DNA: TGTGCCTGGAGTCATAGCGGCGGGACAGGGAAACAGCCCCAGCATTTT. Translating gives CAWSHSGGTGKQPQHF.

V usage is TRBV2 and J usage is TRBJ1-5, with 8 bases lining up with TRBD1. This CDR3 region has 14 residues. Germline V gene lookup returns CDR1 SNHLY and CDR2 FYNNEI. The junction had 4 bases not matched to a gene; V was cut back by 7 bases and J by 2 bases. The CDR3 DNA follows: TGTGCCAGCAATACGGACAGGGGCAATCAGCCCCAGCATTTT. This translates into CASNTDRGNQPQHF.

The chain combines TRBV7-8 with TRBJ1-5; no definite D call. Trimming pared 3 bases from V and 4 bases from J, leaving 13 bases between. CDR1 is SGHVS, CDR2 FQNEAQ, per germline. The CDR3 sequence is 15 residues long. This CDR3 is CASSFHPGQNQPQHF. DNA for the CDR3: TGTGCCAGCAGCTTTCACCCCGGGCAAAATCAGCCCCAGCATTTT.